The rows below give T cell receptor beta chains drawn from one sample of a study of T cell responses to AZD1222 COVID-19 vaccine. The assay was immunoSEQ multiplex PCR, and TCRdb's table has in-frame clones only and misses some. In the table there are fewer than 150,000 clones, over 75% of which are singletons. The specimen comprised peripheral blood, sampled on day 0 of AZD1222 vaccination. The origin of the receptors is an adult in good health. CDR3s include the opening cysteine and the closing phenylalanine or tryptophan. D genes are given only for firm matches.

d_call: NA; v_call: TRBV9; j_call: TRBJ1-2; cdr3_aa: CASSVGQQGYGYTF
d_call: TRBD2; v_call: TRBV9; j_call: TRBJ2-5; cdr3_aa: CASSVAGGASQETQYF
d_call: NA; v_call: TRBV7-8; j_call: TRBJ2-1; cdr3_aa: CASSLAEGASYNEQFF
d_call: NA; v_call: TRBV7-9; j_call: TRBJ2-5; cdr3_aa: CASSLVSGGLETQYF
d_call: NA; v_call: TRBV2; j_call: TRBJ2-7; cdr3_aa: CASSPGERYEQYF
d_call: NA; v_call: TRBV27; j_call: TRBJ2-1; cdr3_aa: CASSLVVGQGGNEQFF
d_call: NA; v_call: TRBV2; j_call: TRBJ2-1; cdr3_aa: CASSEWRRGGLGQFF
d_call: TRBD2; v_call: TRBV12-3/TRBV12-4; j_call: TRBJ2-3; cdr3_aa: CASRLAGTDTQYF
d_call: NA; v_call: TRBV28; j_call: TRBJ2-5; cdr3_aa: CASSPQQGFGETQYF
d_call: TRBD1; v_call: TRBV19; j_call: TRBJ2-7; cdr3_aa: CASTTGTGNEQYF
d_call: NA; v_call: TRBV7-8; j_call: TRBJ2-7; cdr3_aa: CASSFTNRVISDEQYF
d_call: NA; v_call: TRBV6-5; j_call: TRBJ1-1; cdr3_aa: CASNGRVEAFF
d_call: NA; v_call: TRBV9; j_call: TRBJ1-4; cdr3_aa: CASSVEGGGLNEKLFF
d_call: NA; v_call: TRBV4-1; j_call: TRBJ1-5; cdr3_aa: CASSQGGGVGQPQHF
d_call: NA; v_call: TRBV4-1; j_call: TRBJ1-5; cdr3_aa: CASSQEGGRGNQPQHF
d_call: TRBD2; v_call: TRBV5-4; j_call: TRBJ2-3; cdr3_aa: CASSLESSGRDTQYF
d_call: NA; v_call: TRBV10-3; j_call: TRBJ2-3; cdr3_aa: CATRDTTDTQYF
d_call: TRBD1; v_call: TRBV7-2; j_call: TRBJ1-2; cdr3_aa: CASSWDSFTYGYTF
d_call: NA; v_call: TRBV4-1; j_call: TRBJ2-5; cdr3_aa: CASSQVEGVHEETQYF
d_call: NA; v_call: TRBV4-3; j_call: TRBJ2-1; cdr3_aa: CASSQELTLSHEQFF
d_call: TRBD2; v_call: TRBV9; j_call: TRBJ2-7; cdr3_aa: CASSVGTSGYEQYF
d_call: TRBD1; v_call: TRBV12-5; j_call: TRBJ1-1; cdr3_aa: CASGGQGAEAFF
d_call: NA; v_call: TRBV6-5; j_call: TRBJ2-7; cdr3_aa: CASSPRNSREQYF
d_call: NA; v_call: TRBV7-8; j_call: TRBJ1-1; cdr3_aa: CASSTRQETEAFF
d_call: NA; v_call: TRBV2; j_call: TRBJ2-7; cdr3_aa: CASKFRLDGYEQYF
d_call: TRBD1; v_call: TRBV5-1; j_call: TRBJ1-4; cdr3_aa: CASKSETGREKLFF
d_call: TRBD1; v_call: TRBV5-1; j_call: TRBJ2-7; cdr3_aa: CASSPDRGGSYEQYF
d_call: NA; v_call: TRBV7-9; j_call: TRBJ1-6; cdr3_aa: CASSLLTGSPLHF
d_call: TRBD1; v_call: TRBV5-4; j_call: TRBJ2-3; cdr3_aa: CASSLGQGPTDTQYF
d_call: TRBD2; v_call: TRBV5-1; j_call: TRBJ2-1; cdr3_aa: CASSPEAGGYNEQFF
d_call: NA; v_call: TRBV5-5; j_call: TRBJ1-1; cdr3_aa: CASSPIRGGTEAFF
d_call: NA; v_call: TRBV24-1; j_call: TRBJ2-1; cdr3_aa: CATSAQPVRVQFF
d_call: NA; v_call: TRBV7-9; j_call: TRBJ2-2; cdr3_aa: CASSLGGTSSGELFF
d_call: NA; v_call: TRBV7-9; j_call: TRBJ2-6; cdr3_aa: CASSFSPSGANVLTF
d_call: TRBD1; v_call: TRBV6-5; j_call: TRBJ1-2; cdr3_aa: CASSTDRDGGYTF
d_call: NA; v_call: TRBV9; j_call: TRBJ2-1; cdr3_aa: CASSVVMGEEQFF